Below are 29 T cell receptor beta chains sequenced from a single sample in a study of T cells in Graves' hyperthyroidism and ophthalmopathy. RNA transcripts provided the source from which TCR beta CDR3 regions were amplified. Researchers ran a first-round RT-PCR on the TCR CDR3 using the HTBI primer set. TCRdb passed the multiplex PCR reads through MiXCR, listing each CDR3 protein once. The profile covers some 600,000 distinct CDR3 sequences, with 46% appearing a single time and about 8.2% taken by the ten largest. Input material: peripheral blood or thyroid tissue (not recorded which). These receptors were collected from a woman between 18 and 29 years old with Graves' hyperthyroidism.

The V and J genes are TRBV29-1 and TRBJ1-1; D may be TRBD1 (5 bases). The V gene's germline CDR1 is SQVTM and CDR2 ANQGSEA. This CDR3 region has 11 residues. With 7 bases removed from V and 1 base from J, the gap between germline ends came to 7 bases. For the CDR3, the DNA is TGCAGCGAAGGACAGAACACTGAAGCTTTCTTT. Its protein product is CSEGQNTEAFF.

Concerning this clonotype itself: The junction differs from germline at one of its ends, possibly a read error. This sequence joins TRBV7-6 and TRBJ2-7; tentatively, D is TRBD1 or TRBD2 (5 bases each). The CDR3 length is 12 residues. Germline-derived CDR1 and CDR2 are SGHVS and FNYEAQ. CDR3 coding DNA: TGTGCCAGCGCAGGGAGCTCCTACGAGCAGTGCTTC. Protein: CASAGSSYEQCF.

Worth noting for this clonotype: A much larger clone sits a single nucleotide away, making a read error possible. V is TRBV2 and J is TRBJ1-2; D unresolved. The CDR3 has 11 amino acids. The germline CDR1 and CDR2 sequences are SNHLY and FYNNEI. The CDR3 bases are TGTGCCAGCAGCTTCGGGAATGGCTGCACCTTC. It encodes CASSFGNGCTF. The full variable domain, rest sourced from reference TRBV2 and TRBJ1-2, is EPEVTQTPSHQVTQMGQEVILRCVPISNHLYFYWYRQILGQKVEFLVSFYNNEISEKSEIFDDQFSVERPDGSNFTLKIRSTKLEDSAMYFCASSFGNGCTFGSGTRLTVV.

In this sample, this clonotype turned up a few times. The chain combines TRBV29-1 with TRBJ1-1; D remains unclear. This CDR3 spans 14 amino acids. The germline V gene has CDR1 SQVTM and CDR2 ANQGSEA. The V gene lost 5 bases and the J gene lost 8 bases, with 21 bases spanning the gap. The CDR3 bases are TGCAGCGTTCGCGGCAGGCTCTTATCTGCCGAAGCTTTCTTT. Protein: CSVRGRLLSAEAFF. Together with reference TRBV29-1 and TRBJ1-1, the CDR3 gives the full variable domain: SAVISQKPSRDICQRGTSLTIQCQVDSQVTMMFWYRQQPGQSLTLIATANQGSEATYESGFVIDKFPISRPNLTFSTLTVSNMSPEDSSIYLCSVRGRLLSAEAFFGQGTRLTVV.

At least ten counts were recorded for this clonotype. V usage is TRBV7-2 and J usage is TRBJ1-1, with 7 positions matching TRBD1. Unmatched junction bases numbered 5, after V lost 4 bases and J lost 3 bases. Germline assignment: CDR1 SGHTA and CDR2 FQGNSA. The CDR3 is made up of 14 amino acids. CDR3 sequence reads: CASSSWTGDTEAFF. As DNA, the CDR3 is TGTGCCAGCAGCTCATGGACAGGAGACACTGAAGCTTTCTTT.

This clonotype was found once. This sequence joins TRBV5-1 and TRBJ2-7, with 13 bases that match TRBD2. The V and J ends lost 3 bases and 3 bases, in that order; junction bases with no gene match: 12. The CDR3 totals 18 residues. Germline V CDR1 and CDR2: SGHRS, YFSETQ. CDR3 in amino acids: CASSSSTSGRRTDYEQYF. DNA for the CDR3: TGCGCCAGCAGCTCGTCGACTAGCGGGAGGCGTACTGACTACGAGCAGTACTTC.

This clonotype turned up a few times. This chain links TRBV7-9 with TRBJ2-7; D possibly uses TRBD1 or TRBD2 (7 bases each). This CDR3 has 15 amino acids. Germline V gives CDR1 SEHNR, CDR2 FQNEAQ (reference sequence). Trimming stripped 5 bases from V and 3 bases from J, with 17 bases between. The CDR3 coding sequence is TGTGCCAGCAGCCAGGGAGGGCGACAGGGCTACGAGCAGTACTTC. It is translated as CASSQGGRQGYEQYF.

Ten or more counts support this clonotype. CDR3 region: CASSETNYRVGTEAFF. The CDR3 bases are TGTGCCAGCAGTGAAACGAATTACAGGGTAGGGACTGAAGCTTTCTTT. This chain links TRBV25-1 with TRBJ1-1; D is possibly TRBD1 (6 bases). Trimming shortened V by 2 bases and J by 5 bases, and 18 bases separated the two germline ends. CDR1 and CDR2 from the germline V gene are MGHDK and SYGVNS. There are 16 residues in the CDR3.

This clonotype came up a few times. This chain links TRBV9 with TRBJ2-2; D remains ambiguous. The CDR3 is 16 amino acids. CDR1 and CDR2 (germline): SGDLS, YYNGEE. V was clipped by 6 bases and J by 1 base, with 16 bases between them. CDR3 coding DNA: TGTGCCAGCACCCCGACTGTAGACATGAACACCGGGGAGCTGTTTTTT. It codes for CASTPTVDMNTGELFF.

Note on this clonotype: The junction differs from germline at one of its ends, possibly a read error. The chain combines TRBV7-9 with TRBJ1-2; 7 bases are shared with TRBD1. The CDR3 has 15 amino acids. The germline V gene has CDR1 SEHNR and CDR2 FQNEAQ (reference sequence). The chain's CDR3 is CASSSGTDSNYGYTF. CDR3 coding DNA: TGCGCCAGCAGCTCCGGGACAGACTCTAACTATGGCTACACCTTC. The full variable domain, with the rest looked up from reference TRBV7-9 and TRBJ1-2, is DTGVSQNPRHKITKRGQNVTFRCDPISEHNRLYWYRQTLGQGPEFLTYFQNEAQLEKSRLLSDRFSAERPKGSFSTLEIQRTEQGDSAMYLCASSSGTDSNYGYTFGSGTRLTVV.

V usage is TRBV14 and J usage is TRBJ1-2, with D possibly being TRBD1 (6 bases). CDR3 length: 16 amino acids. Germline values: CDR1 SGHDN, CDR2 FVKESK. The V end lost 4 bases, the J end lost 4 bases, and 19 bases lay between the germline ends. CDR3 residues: CASSPESTGIPYGYTF. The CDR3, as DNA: TGTGCCAGCAGCCCTGAGAGTACAGGGATACCCTATGGCTACACCTTC.

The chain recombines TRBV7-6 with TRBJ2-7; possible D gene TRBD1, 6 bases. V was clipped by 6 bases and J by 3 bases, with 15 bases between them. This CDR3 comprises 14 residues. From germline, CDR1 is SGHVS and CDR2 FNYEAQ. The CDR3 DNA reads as TGTGCCAGCAGAACCAGGGGTCCTGGCTACGAGCAGTACTTC. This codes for CASRTRGPGYEQYF.

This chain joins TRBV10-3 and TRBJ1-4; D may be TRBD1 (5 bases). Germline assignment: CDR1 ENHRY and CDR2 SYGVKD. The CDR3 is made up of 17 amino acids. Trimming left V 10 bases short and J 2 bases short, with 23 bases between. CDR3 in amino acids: CATSGPLDFGTNEKLFF. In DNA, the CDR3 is TGTGCCACTTCGGGACCGCTCGATTTTGGGACTAATGAAAAACTGTTTTTT.

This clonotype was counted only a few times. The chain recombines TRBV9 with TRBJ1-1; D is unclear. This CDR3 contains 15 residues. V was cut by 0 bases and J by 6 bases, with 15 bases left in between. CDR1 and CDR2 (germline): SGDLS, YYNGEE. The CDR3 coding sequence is TGTGCCAGCAGCGTAGGTACTGGGTCAGGCGCTGAAGCTTTCTTT. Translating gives CASSVGTGSGAEAFF.

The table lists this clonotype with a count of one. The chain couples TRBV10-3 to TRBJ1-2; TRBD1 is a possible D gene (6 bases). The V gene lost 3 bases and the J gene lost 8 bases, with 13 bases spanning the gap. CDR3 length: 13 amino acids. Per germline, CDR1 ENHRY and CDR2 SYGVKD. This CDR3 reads CAISDRATGGYTF. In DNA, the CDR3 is TGTGCCATCAGTGACCGCGCCACAGGGGGCTACACCTTC.

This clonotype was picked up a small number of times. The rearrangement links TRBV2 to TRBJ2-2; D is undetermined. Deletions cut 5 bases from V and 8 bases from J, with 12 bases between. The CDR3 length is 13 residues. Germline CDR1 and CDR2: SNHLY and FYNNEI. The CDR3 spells CASSLVLSGELFF. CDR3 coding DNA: TGTGCCAGCAGTTTAGTACTATCAGGGGAGCTGTTTTTT.

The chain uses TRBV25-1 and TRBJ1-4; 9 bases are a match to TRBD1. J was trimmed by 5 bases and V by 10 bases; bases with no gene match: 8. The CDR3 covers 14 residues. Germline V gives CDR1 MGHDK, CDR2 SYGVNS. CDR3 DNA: TGTGCCACCAAGACCGGGACAGGGAATGAAAAACTGTTTTTT. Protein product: CATKTGTGNEKLFF.

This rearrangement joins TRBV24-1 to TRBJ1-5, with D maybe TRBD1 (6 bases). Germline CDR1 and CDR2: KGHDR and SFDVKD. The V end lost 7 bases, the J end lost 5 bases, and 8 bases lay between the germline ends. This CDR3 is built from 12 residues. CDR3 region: CATRNRDQPQHF. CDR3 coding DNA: TGTGCCACCAGGAACAGGGATCAGCCCCAGCATTTT.

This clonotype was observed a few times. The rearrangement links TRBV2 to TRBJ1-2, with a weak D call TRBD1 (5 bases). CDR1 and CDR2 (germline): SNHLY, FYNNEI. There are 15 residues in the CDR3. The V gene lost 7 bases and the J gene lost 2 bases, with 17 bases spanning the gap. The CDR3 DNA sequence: TGTGCCAGCACCATCCGGATCGGGGGGAACTATGGCTACACCTTC. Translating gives CASTIRIGGNYGYTF.

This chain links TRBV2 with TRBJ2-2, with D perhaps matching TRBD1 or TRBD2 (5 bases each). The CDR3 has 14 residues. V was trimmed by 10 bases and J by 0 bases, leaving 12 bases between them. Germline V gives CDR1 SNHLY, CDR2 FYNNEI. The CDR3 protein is CATRDLANTGELFF. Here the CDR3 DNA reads TGTGCCACCCGGGACCTCGCGAACACCGGGGAGCTGTTTTTT.

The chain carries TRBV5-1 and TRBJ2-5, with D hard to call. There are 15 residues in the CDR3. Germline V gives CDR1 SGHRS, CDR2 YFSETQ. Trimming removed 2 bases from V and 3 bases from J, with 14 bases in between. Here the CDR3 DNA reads TGCGCCAGCAGCTTAGCGAGGACCACTGAAGAGACCCAGTACTTC. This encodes CASSLARTTEETQYF.

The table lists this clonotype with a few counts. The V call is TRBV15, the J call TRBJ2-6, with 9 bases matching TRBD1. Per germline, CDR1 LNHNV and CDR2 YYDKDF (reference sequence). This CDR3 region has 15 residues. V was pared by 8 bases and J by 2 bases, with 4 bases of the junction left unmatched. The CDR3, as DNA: TGTGCCACCGGACAGGGGTCCGCTGGGGCCAACGTCCTGACTTTC. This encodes CATGQGSAGANVLTF. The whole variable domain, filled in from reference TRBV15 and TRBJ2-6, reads DAMVIQNPRYQVTQFGKPVTLSCSQTLNHNVMYWYQQKSSQAPKLLFHYYDKDFNNEADTPDNFQSRRPNTSFCFLDIRSPGLGDTAMYLCATGQGSAGANVLTFGAGSRLTVL.

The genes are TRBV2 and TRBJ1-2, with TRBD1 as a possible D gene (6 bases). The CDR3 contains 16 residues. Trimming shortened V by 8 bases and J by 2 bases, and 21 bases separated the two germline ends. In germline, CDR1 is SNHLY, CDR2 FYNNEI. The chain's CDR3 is CASAPQKGELNYGYTF. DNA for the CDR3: TGTGCCAGCGCCCCCCAGAAGGGGGAGCTGAACTATGGCTACACCTTC.

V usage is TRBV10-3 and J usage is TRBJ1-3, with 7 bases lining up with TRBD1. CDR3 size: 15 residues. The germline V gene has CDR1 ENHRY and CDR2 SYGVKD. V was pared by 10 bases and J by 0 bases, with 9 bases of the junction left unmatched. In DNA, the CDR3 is TGTGCCACCGGAGGAGGGACAGCCTCTGGAAACACCATATATTTT. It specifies CATGGGTASGNTIYF.

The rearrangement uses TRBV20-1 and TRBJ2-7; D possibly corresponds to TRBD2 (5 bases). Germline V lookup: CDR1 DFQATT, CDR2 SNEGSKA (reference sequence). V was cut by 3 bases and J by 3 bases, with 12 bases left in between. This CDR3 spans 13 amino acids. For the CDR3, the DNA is TGCAGTGCTAGTAGTGTAGCGCGCTACGAGCAGTACTTC. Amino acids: CSASSVARYEQYF.

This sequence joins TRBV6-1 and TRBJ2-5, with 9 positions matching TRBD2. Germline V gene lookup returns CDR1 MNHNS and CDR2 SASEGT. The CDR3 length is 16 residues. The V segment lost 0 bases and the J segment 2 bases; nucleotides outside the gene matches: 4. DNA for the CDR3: TGTGCCAGCAGTGAAGCGGCTGCGGGAGGGCAAGAGACCCAGTACTTC. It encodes CASSEAAAGGQETQYF.

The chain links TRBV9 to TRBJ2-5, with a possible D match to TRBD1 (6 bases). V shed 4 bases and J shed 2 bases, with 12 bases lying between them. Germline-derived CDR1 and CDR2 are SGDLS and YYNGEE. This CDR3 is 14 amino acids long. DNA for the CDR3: TGTGCCAGCAGCTCACGACAGGTTCAAGAGACCCAGTACTTC. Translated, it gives CASSSRQVQETQYF.

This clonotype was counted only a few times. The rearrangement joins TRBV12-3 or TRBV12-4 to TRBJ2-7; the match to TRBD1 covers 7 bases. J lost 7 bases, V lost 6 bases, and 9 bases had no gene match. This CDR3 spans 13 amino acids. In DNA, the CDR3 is TGTGCCAGCAGAACCCAGACAGGGATTGAGCAGTACTTC. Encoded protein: CASRTQTGIEQYF.

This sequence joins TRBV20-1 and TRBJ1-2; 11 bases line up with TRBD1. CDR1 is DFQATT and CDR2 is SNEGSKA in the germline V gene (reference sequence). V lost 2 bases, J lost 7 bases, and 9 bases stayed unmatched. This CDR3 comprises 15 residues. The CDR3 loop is CSARTWTGGGGGYTF. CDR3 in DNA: TGCAGTGCTAGAACATGGACAGGGGGCGGAGGTGGCTACACCTTC.